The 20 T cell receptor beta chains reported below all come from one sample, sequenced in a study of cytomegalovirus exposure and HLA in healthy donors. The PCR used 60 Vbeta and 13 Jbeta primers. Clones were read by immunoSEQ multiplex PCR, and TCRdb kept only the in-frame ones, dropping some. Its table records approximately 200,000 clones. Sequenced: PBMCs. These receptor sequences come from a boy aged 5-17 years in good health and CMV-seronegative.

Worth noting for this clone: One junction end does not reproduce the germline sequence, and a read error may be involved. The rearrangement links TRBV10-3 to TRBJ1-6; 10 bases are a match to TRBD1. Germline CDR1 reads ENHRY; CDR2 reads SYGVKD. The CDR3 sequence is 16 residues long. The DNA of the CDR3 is TGTGCCATCAGTGAGAATGACAGGGGGCGTAATTCACCCCTCCGCTTT. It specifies CAISENDRGRNSPLRF.

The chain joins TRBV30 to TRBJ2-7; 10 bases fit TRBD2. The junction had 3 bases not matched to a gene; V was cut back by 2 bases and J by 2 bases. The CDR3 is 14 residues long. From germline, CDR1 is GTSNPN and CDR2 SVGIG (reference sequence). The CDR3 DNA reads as TGTGCCTGGAGTTGGACTAGCGGTACCTACGAGCAGTACTTC. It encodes CAWSWTSGTYEQYF.

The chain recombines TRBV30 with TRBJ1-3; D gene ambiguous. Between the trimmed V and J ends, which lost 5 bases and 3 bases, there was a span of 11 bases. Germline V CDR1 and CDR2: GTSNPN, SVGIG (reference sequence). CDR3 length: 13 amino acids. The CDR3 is CAWGVILGNTIYF. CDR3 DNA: TGTGCCTGGGGAGTTATCCTTGGAAACACCATATATTTT.

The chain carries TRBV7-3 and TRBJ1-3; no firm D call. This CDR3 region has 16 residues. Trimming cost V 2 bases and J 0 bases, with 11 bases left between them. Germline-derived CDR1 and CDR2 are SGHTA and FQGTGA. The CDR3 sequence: CASSLLGSGSGNTIYF. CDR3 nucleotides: TGTGCCAGCAGCTTATTGGGCTCTGGCTCTGGAAACACCATATATTTT.

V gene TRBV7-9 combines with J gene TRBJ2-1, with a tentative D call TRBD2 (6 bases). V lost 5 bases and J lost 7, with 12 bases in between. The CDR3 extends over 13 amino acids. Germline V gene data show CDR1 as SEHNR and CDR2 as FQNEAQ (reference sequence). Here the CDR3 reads CASSPGAGNEQFF. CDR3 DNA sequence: TGTGCCAGCAGCCCCGGGGCGGGGAATGAGCAGTTCTTC.

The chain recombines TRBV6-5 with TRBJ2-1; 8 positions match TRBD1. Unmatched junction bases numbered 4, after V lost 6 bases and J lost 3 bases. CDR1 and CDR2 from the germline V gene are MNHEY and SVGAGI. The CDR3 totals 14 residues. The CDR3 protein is CASSPGQGYNEQFF. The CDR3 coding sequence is TGTGCCAGCAGCCCCGGACAGGGCTACAATGAGCAGTTCTTC.

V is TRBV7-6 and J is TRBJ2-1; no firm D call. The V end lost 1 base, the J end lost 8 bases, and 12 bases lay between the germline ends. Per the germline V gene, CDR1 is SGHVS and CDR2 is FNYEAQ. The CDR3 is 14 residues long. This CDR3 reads CASSLEKAQDEQFF. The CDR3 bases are TGTGCCAGCAGCTTAGAAAAGGCCCAGGATGAGCAGTTCTTC.

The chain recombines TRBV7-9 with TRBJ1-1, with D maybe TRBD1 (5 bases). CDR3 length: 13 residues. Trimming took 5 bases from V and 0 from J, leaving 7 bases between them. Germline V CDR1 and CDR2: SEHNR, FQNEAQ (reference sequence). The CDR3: CASSQTVNTEAFF. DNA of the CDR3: TGTGCCAGCAGCCAGACAGTGAACACTGAAGCTTTCTTT.

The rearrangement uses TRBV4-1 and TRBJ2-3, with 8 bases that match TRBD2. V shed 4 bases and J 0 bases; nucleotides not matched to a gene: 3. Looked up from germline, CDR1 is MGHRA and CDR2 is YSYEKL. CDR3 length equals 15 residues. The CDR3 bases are TGCGCCAGCAGCCGCGCGGGGGGTAGCACAGATACGCAGTATTTT. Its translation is CASSRAGGSTDTQYF.

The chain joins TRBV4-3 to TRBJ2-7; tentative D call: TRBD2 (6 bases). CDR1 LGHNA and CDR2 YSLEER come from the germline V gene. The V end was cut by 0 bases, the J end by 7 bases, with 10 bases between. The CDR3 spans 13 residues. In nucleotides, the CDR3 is TGCGCCAGCAGCCAAGACTCAGGGAGGGAGCAGTACTTC. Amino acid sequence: CASSQDSGREQYF.

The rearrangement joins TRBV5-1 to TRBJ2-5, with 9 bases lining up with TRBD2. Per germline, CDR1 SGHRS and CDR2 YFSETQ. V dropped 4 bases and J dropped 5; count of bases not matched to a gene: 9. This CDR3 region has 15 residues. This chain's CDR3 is CASSLAGTTWETQYF. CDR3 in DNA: TGCGCCAGCAGCCTAGCGGGGACCACGTGGGAGACCCAGTACTTC.

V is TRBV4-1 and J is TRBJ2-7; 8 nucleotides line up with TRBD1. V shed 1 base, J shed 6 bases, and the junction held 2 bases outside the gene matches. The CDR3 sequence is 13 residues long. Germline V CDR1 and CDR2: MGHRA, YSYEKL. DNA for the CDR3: TGCGCCAGCAGCCAAGGGACAGGGTTCGAGCAGTACTTC. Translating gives CASSQGTGFEQYF.

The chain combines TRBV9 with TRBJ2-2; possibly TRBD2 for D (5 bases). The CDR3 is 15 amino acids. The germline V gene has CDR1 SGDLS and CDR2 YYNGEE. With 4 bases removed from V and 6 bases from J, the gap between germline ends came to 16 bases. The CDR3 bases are TGTGCCAGCAGCTCCCTAGTGGTGAGGGCCGGGGAGCTGTTTTTT. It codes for CASSSLVVRAGELFF.

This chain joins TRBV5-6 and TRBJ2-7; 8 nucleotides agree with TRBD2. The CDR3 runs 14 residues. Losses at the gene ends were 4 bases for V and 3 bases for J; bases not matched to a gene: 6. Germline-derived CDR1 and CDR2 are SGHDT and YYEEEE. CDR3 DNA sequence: TGTGCCAGCAGCCCGGGACTAGAGGTCTACGAGCAGTACTTC. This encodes CASSPGLEVYEQYF.

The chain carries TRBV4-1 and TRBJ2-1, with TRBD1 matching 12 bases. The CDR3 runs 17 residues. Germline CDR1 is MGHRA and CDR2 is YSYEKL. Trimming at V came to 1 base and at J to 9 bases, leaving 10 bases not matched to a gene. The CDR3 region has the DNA TGCGCCAGCAGCCAAGTAGTCGGGACAGGGGGCTTTTCTGAGCAGTTCTTC. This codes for CASSQVVGTGGFSEQFF.

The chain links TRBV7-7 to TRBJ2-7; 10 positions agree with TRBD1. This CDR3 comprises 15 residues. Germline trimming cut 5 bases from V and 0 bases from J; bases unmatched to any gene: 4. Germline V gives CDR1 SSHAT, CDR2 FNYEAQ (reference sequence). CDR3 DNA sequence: TGTGCCAGCAGCCCCGGACAGGGGGTCTCCTACGAGCAGTACTTC. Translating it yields CASSPGQGVSYEQYF.

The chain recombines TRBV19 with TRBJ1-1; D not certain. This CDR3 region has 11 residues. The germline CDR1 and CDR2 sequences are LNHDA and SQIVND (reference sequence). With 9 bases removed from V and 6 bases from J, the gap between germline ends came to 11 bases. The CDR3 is CASNSGAEAFF. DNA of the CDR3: TGTGCCAGCAACTCCGGGGCTGAAGCTTTCTTT. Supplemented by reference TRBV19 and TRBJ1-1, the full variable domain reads DGGITQSPKYLFRKEGQNVTLSCEQNLNHDAMYWYRQDPGQGLRLIYYSQIVNDFQKGDIAEGYSVSREKKESFPLTVTSAQKNPTAFYLCASNSGAEAFFGQGTRLTVV.

The CDR3 protein is CAIRGQGDANYGYTF. CDR3 sequence (DNA): TGTGCCATCAGGGGACAGGGGGATGCTAACTATGGCTACACCTTC. The chain combines TRBV10-3 with TRBJ1-2; 11 positions agree with TRBD1. The CDR3 is 15 amino acids. J lost 0 bases, V lost 6 bases, and 3 bases had no gene match. The germline V gene encodes CDR1 ENHRY and CDR2 SYGVKD.

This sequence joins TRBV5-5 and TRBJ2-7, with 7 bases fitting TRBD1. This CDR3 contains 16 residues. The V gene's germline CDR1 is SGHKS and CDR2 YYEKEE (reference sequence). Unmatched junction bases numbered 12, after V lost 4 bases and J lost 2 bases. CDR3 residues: CASSPARGRDPYEQYF. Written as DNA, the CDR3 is TGTGCCAGCAGCCCGGCGAGGGGGCGAGACCCCTACGAGCAGTACTTC. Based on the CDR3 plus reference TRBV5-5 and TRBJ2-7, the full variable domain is DAGVTQSPTHLIKTRGQQVTLRCSPISGHKSVSWYQQVLGQGPQFIFQYYEKEERGRGNFPDRFSARQFPNYSSELNVNALLLGDSALYLCASSPARGRDPYEQYFGPGTRLTVT.

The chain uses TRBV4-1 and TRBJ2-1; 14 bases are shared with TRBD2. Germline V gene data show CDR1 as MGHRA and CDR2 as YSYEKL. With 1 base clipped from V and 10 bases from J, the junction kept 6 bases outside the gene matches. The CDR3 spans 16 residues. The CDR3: CASSQGTSGGQREQFF. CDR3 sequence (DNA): TGCGCCAGCAGCCAAGGGACTAGCGGGGGGCAAAGGGAGCAGTTCTTC.